This entry lists 26 T cell receptor beta chains sequenced from one sample in a study of T cells in Graves' hyperthyroidism and ophthalmopathy. From RNA transcripts, TCR beta CDR3 regions were amplified. Researchers ran a first-round RT-PCR on the TCR CDR3 using the HTBI primer set. TCRdb ran MiXCR on the multiplex PCR reads and lists one entry per CDR3 protein. The sample contains about 420,000 distinct CDR3 sequences, about 13% of which appear only once. Sequencing was performed on blood. These receptor sequences come from a woman aged 18-29 years with Graves' hyperthyroidism.

This clonotype showed up many times. The V and J genes are TRBV30 and TRBJ1-1; possible D gene TRBD1, 5 bases. CDR1 GTSNPN and CDR2 SVGIG come from the germline V gene (reference sequence). The germline V and J ends were trimmed by 4 bases and 5 bases, with 14 bases remaining between them. The CDR3 has 13 residues. The CDR3 region has the DNA TGTGCCTGGATAGGGCGCGGGGGAACTGAAGCTTTCTTT. Translating it yields CAWIGRGGTEAFF.

The count of this clonotype is one. The J gene is TRBJ2-7, the V gene TRBV3-1, with D unclear. Trimming took 4 bases from V and 3 from J, leaving 10 bases between them. The CDR3 has 13 residues. The V gene's germline CDR1 is LGHDT and CDR2 YNNKEL (reference sequence). CDR3 coding DNA: TGTGCCAGCAGCCGGAGTAGCAACTACGAGCAGTACTTC. This sequence encodes CASSRSSNYEQYF.

Many counts were recorded for this clonotype. J is TRBJ2-1 and V is TRBV20-1; D gene unclear. V was trimmed by 3 bases and J by 8 bases, leaving 5 bases between them. CDR1 and CDR2 from the germline V gene are DFQATT and SNEGSKA (reference sequence). The CDR3 totals 10 residues. The CDR3 nucleotides are TGCAGTGCTAGGGACGATGAGCAGTTCTTC. Translating gives CSARDDEQFF.

This sequence joins TRBV7-8 and TRBJ1-1, with D tentatively TRBD1 (5 bases). This CDR3 has 15 amino acids. The V end lost 5 bases, the J end lost 4 bases, and 17 bases lay between the germline ends. Germline loops: CDR1 SGHVS, CDR2 FQNEAQ. CDR3 region: CASSTSDFRGTEAFF. The CDR3 DNA follows: TGTGCCAGCAGCACTAGTGATTTTAGGGGCACTGAAGCTTTCTTT.

Ten or more counts support this clonotype. V and J are TRBV28 and TRBJ2-2, with no clear D. The CDR3 sequence is 14 residues long. Germline-derived CDR1 and CDR2 are MDHEN and SYDVKM. Trimming removed 6 bases at V and 6 bases at J, with 14 bases between. DNA of the CDR3: TGTGCCAGCAGGGGATACGTAGTCGCCGGGGAGCTGTTTTTT. Protein: CASRGYVVAGELFF.

The CDR3 DNA sequence: TGTGCCAGCAGTCCACCGAGCGACGGCTACTCCTACGAGCAGTACTTC. Encoded protein: CASSPPSDGYSYEQYF. The chain uses TRBV6-1 and TRBJ2-7; D gene unclear. CDR1 MNHNS and CDR2 SASEGT come from the germline V gene. V was trimmed by 5 bases and J by 0 bases, leaving 17 bases between them. This CDR3 region has 16 residues.

In its sample, this clonotype was seen many times. V is TRBV5-1 and J is TRBJ1-5, with TRBD1 identical over 9 bases. The V and J ends lost 1 base and 4 bases, in that order; junction bases with no gene match: 3. The germline V gene encodes CDR1 SGHRS and CDR2 YFSETQ. The CDR3 totals 15 residues. This CDR3 is CASSLTGGYNQPQHF. As DNA, the CDR3 is TGCGCCAGCAGCTTGACAGGGGGCTATAATCAGCCCCAGCATTTT.

The chain links TRBV6-5 to TRBJ1-2, with D unresolved. The CDR3 has 13 amino acids. Germline assignment: CDR1 MNHEY and CDR2 SVGAGI. V lost 2 bases and J lost 3, with 7 bases in between. As DNA, the CDR3 is TGTGCCAGCAGTTACCTGGCAGACTATGGCTACACCTTC. Encoded protein: CASSYLADYGYTF.

The chain carries TRBV2 and TRBJ1-5; D gene ambiguous. V was trimmed by 0 bases and J by 5 bases, leaving 11 bases between them. CDR1 SNHLY and CDR2 FYNNEI come from the germline V gene. This CDR3 spans 15 amino acids. The CDR3 loop reads CASSEAHGWDQPQHF. Written as DNA, the CDR3 is TGTGCCAGCAGTGAAGCGCACGGCTGGGATCAGCCCCAGCATTTT.

This clonotype was seen repeatedly, ten times or more. The chain has TRBV5-1 and TRBJ1-2; weak D call: TRBD1 (5 bases). The CDR3 is 17 residues long. The V end lost 5 bases, the J end lost 3 bases, and 23 bases lay between the germline ends. Germline CDR1 and CDR2: SGHRS and YFSETQ. The CDR3 DNA sequence: TGCGCCAGCAGAACCCCGGGACGGTCCGACGTGGACTATGGCTACACCTTC. Protein sequence: CASRTPGRSDVDYGYTF.

The chain couples TRBV10-2 to TRBJ1-5; no clear D gene. From germline, CDR1 is WSHSY and CDR2 SAAADI. V shed 8 bases and J shed 5 bases, with 10 bases lying between them. The CDR3 has 12 amino acids. The CDR3 spells CASGPKDQPQHF. For the CDR3, the DNA is TGCGCCAGCGGACCGAAGGATCAGCCCCAGCATTTT.

This clonotype was seen only a few times. This sequence joins TRBV6-8 and TRBJ2-4, with D possibly being TRBD2 (5 bases). In germline, CDR1 is MNHGY, CDR2 SAAAGT. V shed 2 bases and J shed 1 base, with 15 bases lying between them. The CDR3 is 17 residues long. CDR3 nucleotides: TGTGCCAGCAGTTACAAAGGCGGGTTGGGGGCCAAAAACATTCAGTACTTC. Protein: CASSYKGGLGAKNIQYF.

In its sample, this clonotype was seen a few times. A much larger clone differs from this one at a single base, so this may be a read error. The chain couples TRBV28 to TRBJ2-5; TRBD1 matches 9 bases. Germline V gene sequence: CDR1 MDHEN, CDR2 SYDVKM. There are 15 residues in the CDR3. J lost 4 bases, V lost 6 bases, and 9 bases had no gene match. Here the CDR3 reads CASRSWTGAAETQYF. The DNA of the CDR3 is TGTGCCAGCAGATCTTGGACAGGGGCGGCAGAGACCCAGTACTTC.

The V and J genes are TRBV4-1 and TRBJ2-7; the match to TRBD2 covers 7 bases. The CDR3 loop spans 15 amino acids. The germline CDR1 and CDR2 sequences are MGHRA and YSYEKL. V was clipped by 4 bases and J by 4 bases; unmatched bases: 10. CDR3 sequence: CASSLSSSGYYEQYF. CDR3 nucleotides: TGCGCCAGCAGCCTATCCTCTAGCGGATATTACGAGCAGTACTTC.

This clonotype was counted at least ten times. The chain carries TRBV5-1 and TRBJ2-1; 12 nucleotides agree with TRBD1. Germline V gene lookup returns CDR1 SGHRS and CDR2 YFSETQ. With V trimmed by 4 bases and J by 10 bases, 9 bases remained unmatched. This CDR3 is built from 15 residues. The CDR3: CASSITRDRGPEQFF. The CDR3 DNA sequence: TGCGCCAGCAGCATAACCCGGGACAGGGGGCCCGAGCAGTTCTTC.

Concerning this clonotype itself: A read error is possible here, since a much larger clone lies one base away. The chain employs TRBV2 and TRBJ1-6; perhaps TRBD1 as D (5 bases). There are 14 residues in the CDR3. CDR1 and CDR2 (germline): SNHLY, FYNNEI. DNA of the CDR3: TGTGCCAGCAGCACCGGGGGTTCCGGGTCACCCCCCCACTTT. As protein: CASSTGGSGSPPHF.

Ten or more counts support this clonotype. This chain uses TRBV28 with TRBJ1-1, with D hard to call. Germline CDR1 MDHEN, CDR2 SYDVKM. The CDR3 sequence is 12 residues long. V lost 4 bases, J lost 7 bases, and 10 bases lay in between. The CDR3 DNA sequence: TGTGCCAGCAGTTCCCTTTCACGTGAAGCTTTCTTT. It codes for CASSSLSREAFF.

In its sample, this clonotype was seen many times. The chain has TRBV5-1 and TRBJ2-7; D call uncertain. The germline CDR1 and CDR2 sequences are SGHRS and YFSETQ. The CDR3 length is 15 residues. Trimming took 4 bases from V and 2 from J, leaving 16 bases between them. The CDR3 loop is CASSPDPQGTYEQYF. CDR3 bases: TGCGCCAGCAGCCCGGACCCCCAAGGGACCTACGAGCAGTACTTC.

This clonotype was detected ten times or more. The V and J genes are TRBV5-1 and TRBJ2-3, with TRBD2 matching 7 bases. Losses at the gene ends were 4 bases for V and 3 bases for J; bases not matched to a gene: 8. Germline assignment: CDR1 SGHRS and CDR2 YFSETQ. There are 15 residues in the CDR3. CDR3 residues: CASSNLAEFTDTQYF. The CDR3 DNA reads as TGCGCCAGCAGCAATCTAGCGGAATTTACAGATACGCAGTATTTT.

This clonotype appeared many times. The chain joins TRBV6-4 to TRBJ2-1; possible D gene TRBD2, 6 bases. The germline V gene encodes CDR1 MRHNA and CDR2 SNTAGT. The CDR3 consists of 14 residues. The germline V and J ends were trimmed by 4 bases and 7 bases, with 14 bases remaining between them. This CDR3 is CASSGSASANEQFF. CDR3 coding DNA: TGTGCCAGCAGTGGGTCGGCTAGCGCTAATGAGCAGTTCTTC.

This clonotype was counted at least ten times. The chain joins TRBV12-3 or TRBV12-4 to TRBJ2-5; 9 bases line up with TRBD2. CDR3 size: 15 residues. V dropped 3 bases and J dropped 5; count of bases not matched to a gene: 7. This CDR3 is CASSFAGGPSETQYF. In DNA, the CDR3 is TGTGCCAGCAGTTTCGCGGGAGGGCCGTCGGAGACCCAGTACTTC.

The V gene is TRBV6-1, the J gene TRBJ2-2; D is uncertain. Germline CDR1 is MNHNS and CDR2 is SASEGT. This CDR3 is 14 amino acids long. Between the trimmed V and J ends, which lost 4 bases and 0 bases, there was a span of 6 bases. In DNA, the CDR3 is TGTGCCAGCAGTGGAGTGGCGAACACCGGGGAGCTGTTTTTT. Translation: CASSGVANTGELFF.

This clonotype was seen at least ten times. This rearrangement joins TRBV6-1 to TRBJ1-2, with D tentatively TRBD1 (6 bases). CDR3 size: 13 residues. Germline CDR1 and CDR2: MNHNS and SASEGT. V gave up 7 bases and J gave up 4 bases, with 13 bases separating them. In DNA, the CDR3 is TGTGCCAGCAAGGACAGCCGAATCTATGGCTACACCTTC. Amino acids: CASKDSRIYGYTF.

This chain connects TRBV7-9 to TRBJ1-1, with D possibly being TRBD1 (6 bases). The CDR3 covers 16 residues. The germline V gene has CDR1 SEHNR and CDR2 FQNEAQ (reference sequence). Trimming pared 4 bases from V and 4 bases from J, leaving 19 bases between. The CDR3 protein is CASSSQGTGFSTEAFF. CDR3 coding DNA: TGTGCCAGCAGCTCTCAAGGAACAGGGTTTAGCACTGAAGCTTTCTTT.

This clonotype was seen at least ten times. J is TRBJ1-2 and V is TRBV18; D possibly corresponds to TRBD1 (6 bases). Per germline, CDR1 KGHSH and CDR2 LQKENI. The CDR3 length is 15 residues. V was trimmed by 3 bases and J by 6 bases, leaving 17 bases between them. In nucleotides, the CDR3 is TGTGCCAGCTCACCGTTCGGCCAGGGGAGCCATGGCTACACCTTC. It is translated as CASSPFGQGSHGYTF. The variable domain in full, completed from reference TRBV18 and TRBJ1-2, reads NAGVMQNPRHLVRRRGQEARLRCSPMKGHSHVYWYRQLPEEGLKFMVYLQKENIIDESGMPKERFSAEFPKEGPSILRIQQVVRGDSAAYFCASSPFGQGSHGYTFGSGTRLTVV.

This clonotype was seen repeatedly, ten times or more. The rearrangement uses TRBV28 and TRBJ1-2; D is unclear. CDR3 size: 12 residues. Germline CDR1 and CDR2: MDHEN and SYDVKM. The germline V and J ends were trimmed by 3 bases and 4 bases, with 6 bases remaining between them. The CDR3 region is CASSFKGYGYTF. CDR3 nucleotides: TGTGCCAGCAGTTTTAAAGGCTATGGCTACACCTTC.